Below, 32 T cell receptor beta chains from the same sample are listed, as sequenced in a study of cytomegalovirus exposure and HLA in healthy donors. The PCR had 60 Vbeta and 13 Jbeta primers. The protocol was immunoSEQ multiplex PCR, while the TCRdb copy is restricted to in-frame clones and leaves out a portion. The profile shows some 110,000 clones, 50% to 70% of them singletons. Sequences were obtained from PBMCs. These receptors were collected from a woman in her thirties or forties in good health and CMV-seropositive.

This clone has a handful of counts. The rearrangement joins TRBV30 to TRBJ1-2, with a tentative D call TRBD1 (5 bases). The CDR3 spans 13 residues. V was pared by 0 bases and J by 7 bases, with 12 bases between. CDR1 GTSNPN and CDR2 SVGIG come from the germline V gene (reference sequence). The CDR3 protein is CAWSVQASFGYTF. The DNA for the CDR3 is TGTGCCTGGAGTGTACAGGCCTCCTTTGGCTACACCTTC.

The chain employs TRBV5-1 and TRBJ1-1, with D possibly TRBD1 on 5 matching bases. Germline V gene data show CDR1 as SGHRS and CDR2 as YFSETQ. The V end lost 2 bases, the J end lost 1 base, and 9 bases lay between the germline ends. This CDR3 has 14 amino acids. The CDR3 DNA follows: TGCGCCAGCAGCTTATTCGGGGGGAACACTGAAGCTTTCTTT. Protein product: CASSLFGGNTEAFF.

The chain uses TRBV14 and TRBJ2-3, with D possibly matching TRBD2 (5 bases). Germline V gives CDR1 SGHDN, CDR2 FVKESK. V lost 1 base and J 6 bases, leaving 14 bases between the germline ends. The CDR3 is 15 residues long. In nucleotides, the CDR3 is TGTGCCAGCAGCCAAGGCCTAGCATCATCCGATACGCAGTATTTT. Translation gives CASSQGLASSDTQYF.

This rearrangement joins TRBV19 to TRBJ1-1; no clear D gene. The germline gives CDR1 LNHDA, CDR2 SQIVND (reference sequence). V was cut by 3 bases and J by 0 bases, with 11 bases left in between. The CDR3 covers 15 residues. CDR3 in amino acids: CASSISPGLNTEAFF. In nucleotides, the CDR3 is TGTGCCAGTAGTATCAGCCCGGGGTTGAACACTGAAGCTTTCTTT.

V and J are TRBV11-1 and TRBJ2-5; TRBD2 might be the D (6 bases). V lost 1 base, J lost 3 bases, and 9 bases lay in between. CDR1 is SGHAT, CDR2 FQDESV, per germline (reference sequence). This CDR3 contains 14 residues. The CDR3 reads CASSLGEAEETQYF. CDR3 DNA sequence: TGTGCCAGCAGCTTAGGGGAGGCAGAAGAGACCCAGTACTTC.

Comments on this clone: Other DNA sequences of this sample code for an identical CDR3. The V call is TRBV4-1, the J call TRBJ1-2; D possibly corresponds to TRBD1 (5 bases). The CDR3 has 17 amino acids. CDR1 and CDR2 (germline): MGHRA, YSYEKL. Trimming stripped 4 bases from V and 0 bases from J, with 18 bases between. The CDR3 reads CASSPRLAGDPNYGYTF. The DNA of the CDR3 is TGCGCCAGCAGCCCACGACTGGCGGGGGATCCTAACTATGGCTACACCTTC.

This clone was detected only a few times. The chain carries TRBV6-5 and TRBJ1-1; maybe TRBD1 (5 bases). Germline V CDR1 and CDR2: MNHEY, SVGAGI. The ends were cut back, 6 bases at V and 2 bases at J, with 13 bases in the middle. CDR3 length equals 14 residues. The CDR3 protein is CASRPPGGNTEAFF. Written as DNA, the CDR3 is TGTGCCAGCAGACCTCCCGGGGGTAACACTGAAGCTTTCTTT.

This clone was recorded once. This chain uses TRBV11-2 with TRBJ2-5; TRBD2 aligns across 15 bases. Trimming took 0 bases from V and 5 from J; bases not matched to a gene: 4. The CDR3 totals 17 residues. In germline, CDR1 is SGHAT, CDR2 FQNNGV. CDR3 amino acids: CASSLDWGTSGRETQYF. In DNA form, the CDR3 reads TGTGCCAGCAGCTTAGACTGGGGGACTAGCGGGAGGGAGACCCAGTACTTC.

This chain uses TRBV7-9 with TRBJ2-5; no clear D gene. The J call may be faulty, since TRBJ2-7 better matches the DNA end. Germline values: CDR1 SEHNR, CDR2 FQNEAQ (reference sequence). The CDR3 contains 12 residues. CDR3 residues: CASSLVYHEQYF. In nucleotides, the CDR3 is TGTGCCAGCAGCTTAGTATACCACGAGCAGTACTTC.

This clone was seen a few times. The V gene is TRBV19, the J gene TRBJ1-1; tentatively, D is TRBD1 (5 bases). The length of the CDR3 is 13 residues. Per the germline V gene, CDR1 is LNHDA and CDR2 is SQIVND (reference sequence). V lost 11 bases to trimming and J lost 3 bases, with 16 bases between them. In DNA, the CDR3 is TGTGCCTCCCTGGGGGGATCGGACACTGAAGCTTTCTTT. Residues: CASLGGSDTEAFF.

This CDR3 reads CASSDEGPTGGSQPQHF. The CDR3 DNA follows: TGTGCCAGCAGCGACGAAGGGCCTACAGGGGGCAGCCAGCCCCAGCATTTT. This rearrangement joins TRBV7-3 to TRBJ1-5, with 9 bases lining up with TRBD1. The CDR3 has 17 amino acids. Germline lookup yields CDR1 SGHTA and CDR2 FQGTGA. Losses at the gene ends were 5 bases for V and 7 bases for J; bases not matched to a gene: 15.

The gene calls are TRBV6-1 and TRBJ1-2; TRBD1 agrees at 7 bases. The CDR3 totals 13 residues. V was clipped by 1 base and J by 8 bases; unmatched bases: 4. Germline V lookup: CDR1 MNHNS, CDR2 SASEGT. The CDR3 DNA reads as TGTGCCAGCAGTGAAGTACAGGGGAGCGGCTACACCTTC. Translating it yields CASSEVQGSGYTF.

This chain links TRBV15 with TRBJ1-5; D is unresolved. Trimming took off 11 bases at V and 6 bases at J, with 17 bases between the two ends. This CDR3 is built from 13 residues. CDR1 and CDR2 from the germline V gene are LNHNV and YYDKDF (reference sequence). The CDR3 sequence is CASTASNGQPQHF. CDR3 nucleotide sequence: TGTGCCTCCACCGCGTCAAATGGTCAGCCCCAGCATTTT.

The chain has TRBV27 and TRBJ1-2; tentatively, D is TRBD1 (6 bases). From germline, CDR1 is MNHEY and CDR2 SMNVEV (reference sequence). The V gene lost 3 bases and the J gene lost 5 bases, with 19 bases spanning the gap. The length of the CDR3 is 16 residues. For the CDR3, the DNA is TGTGCCAGCAGTTTCGAGCGATCCGGGACAAATTATGGCTACACCTTC. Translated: CASSFERSGTNYGYTF.

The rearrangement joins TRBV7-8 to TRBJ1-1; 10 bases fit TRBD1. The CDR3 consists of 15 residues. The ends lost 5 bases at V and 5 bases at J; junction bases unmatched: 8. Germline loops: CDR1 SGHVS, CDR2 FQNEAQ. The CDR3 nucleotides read TGTGCCAGCAGCAAGAGACAGGGGGCGCGGACTGAAGCTTTCTTT. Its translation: CASSKRQGARTEAFF.

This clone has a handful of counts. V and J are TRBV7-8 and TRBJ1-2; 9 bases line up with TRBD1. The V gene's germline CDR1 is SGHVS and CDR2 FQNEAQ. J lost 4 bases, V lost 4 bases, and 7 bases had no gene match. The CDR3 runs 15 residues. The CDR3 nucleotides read TGTGCCAGCAGCTCAGGGGGGACAGGGATCTATGGCTACACCTTC. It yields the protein CASSSGGTGIYGYTF.

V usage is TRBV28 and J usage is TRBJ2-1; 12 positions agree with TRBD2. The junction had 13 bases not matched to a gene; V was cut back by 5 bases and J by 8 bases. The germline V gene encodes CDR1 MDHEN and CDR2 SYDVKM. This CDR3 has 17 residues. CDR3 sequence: CASSPNPLAGGDYEQFF. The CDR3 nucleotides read TGTGCCAGCAGTCCAAACCCACTAGCGGGAGGTGATTATGAGCAGTTCTTC.

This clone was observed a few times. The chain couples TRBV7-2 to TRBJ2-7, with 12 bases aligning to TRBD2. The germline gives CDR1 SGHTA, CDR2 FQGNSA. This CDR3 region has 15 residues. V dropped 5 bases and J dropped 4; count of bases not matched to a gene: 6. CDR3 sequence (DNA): TGTGCCAGCAGCGCAACTAGCGGGAGGTGGTACGAGCAGTACTTC. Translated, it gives CASSATSGRWYEQYF.

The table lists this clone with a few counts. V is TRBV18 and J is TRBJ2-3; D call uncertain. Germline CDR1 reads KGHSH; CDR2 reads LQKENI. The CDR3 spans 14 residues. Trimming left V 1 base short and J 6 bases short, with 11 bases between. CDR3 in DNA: TGTGCCAGCTCACCACAACGTAGTGATGATACGCAGTATTTT. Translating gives CASSPQRSDDTQYF.

CDR3 loop: CASRRTSGRCNEQFF. The CDR3 DNA is TGCGCCAGCAGGAGGACTAGCGGGAGGTGTAATGAGCAGTTCTTC. This sequence joins TRBV10-1 and TRBJ2-1, with 14 bases that match TRBD2. This CDR3 has 15 residues. V gave up 6 bases and J gave up 7 bases; unmatched junction bases: 5. The germline V gene has CDR1 WNHNN and CDR2 SYGVQD (reference sequence).

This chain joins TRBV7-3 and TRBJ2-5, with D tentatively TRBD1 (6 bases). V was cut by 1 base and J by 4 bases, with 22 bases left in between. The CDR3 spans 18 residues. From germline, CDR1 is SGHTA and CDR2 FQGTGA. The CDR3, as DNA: TGTGCCAGCAGCTTAAGGGGGCCCGGGACGTCGGACGGAGAGACCCAGTACTTC. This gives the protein CASSLRGPGTSDGETQYF. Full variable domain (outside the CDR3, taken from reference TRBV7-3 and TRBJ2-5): GAGVSQTPSNKVTEKGKYVELRCDPISGHTALYWYRQSLGQGPEFLIYFQGTGAADDSGLPNDRFFAVRPEGSVSTLKIQRTERGDSAVYLCASSLRGPGTSDGETQYFGPGTRLLVL.

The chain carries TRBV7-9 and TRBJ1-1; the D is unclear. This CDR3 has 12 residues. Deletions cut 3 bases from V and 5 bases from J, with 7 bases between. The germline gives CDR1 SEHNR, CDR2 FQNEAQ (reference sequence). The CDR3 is CASSFSRTEAFF. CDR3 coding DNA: TGTGCCAGCAGCTTTTCCAGAACTGAAGCTTTCTTT.

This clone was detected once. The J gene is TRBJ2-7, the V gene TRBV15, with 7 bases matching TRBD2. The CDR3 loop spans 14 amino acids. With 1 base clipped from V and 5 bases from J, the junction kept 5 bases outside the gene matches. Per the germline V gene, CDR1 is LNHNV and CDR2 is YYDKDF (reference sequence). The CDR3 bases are TGTGCCACCAGCAGAGCGCGGGGGAAGCACGAGCAGTACTTC. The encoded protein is CATSRARGKHEQYF. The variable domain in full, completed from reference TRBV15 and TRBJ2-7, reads DAMVIQNPRYQVTQFGKPVTLSCSQTLNHNVMYWYQQKSSQAPKLLFHYYDKDFNNEADTPDNFQSRRPNTSFCFLDIRSPGLGDTAMYLCATSRARGKHEQYFGPGTRLTVT.

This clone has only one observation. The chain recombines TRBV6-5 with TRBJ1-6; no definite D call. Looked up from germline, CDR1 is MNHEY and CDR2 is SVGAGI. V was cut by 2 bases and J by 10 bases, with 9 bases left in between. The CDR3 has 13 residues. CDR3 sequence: CASSYRERSPLHF. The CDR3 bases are TGTGCCAGCAGTTACAGGGAGAGGTCACCCCTCCACTTT.

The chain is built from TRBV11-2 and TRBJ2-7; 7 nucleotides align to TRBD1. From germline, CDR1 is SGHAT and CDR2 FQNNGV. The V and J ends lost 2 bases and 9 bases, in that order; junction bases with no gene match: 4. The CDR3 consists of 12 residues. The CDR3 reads CASSLPNRGQYF. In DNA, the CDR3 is TGTGCCAGCAGCTTACCCAACAGGGGGCAGTACTTC.

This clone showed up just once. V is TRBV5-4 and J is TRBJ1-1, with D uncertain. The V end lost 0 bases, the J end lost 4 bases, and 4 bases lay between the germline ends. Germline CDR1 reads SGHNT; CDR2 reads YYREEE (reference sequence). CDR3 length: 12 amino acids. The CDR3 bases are TGTGCCAGCAGCTTGGCTACCACTGAAGCTTTCTTT. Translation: CASSLATTEAFF.

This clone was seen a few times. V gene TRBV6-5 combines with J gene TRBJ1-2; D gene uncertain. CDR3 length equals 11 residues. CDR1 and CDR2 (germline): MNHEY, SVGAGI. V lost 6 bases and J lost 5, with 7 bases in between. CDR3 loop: CASRRVYGYTF. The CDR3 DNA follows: TGTGCCAGCAGAAGAGTATATGGCTACACCTTC.

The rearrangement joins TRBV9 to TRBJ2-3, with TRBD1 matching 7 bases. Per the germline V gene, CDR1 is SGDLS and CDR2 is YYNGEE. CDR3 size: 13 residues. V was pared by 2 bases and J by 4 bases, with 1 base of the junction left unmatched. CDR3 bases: TGTGCCAGCAGCGTGACAGGGTCAGATACGCAGTATTTT. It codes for CASSVTGSDTQYF. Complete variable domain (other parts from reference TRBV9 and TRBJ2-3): DSGVTQTPKHLITATGQRVTLRCSPRSGDLSVYWYQQSLDQGLQFLIQYYNGEERAKGNILERFSAQQFPDLHSELNLSSLELGDSALYFCASSVTGSDTQYFGPGTRLTVL.

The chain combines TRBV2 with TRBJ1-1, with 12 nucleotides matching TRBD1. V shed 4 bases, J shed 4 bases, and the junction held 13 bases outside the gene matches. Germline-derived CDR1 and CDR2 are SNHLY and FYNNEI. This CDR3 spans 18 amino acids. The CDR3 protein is CASSGPGTGGGSGTEAFF. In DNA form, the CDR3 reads TGTGCCAGCAGTGGACCCGGGACAGGGGGCGGATCCGGCACTGAAGCTTTCTTT.

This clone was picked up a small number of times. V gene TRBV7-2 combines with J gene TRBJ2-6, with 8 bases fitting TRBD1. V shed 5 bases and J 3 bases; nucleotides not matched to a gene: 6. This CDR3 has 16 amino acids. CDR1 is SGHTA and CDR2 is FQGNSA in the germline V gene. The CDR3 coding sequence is TGTGCCAGCAGCCGACTTGGACAGGGTGGGGCCAACGTCCTGACTTTC. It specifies CASSRLGQGGANVLTF.

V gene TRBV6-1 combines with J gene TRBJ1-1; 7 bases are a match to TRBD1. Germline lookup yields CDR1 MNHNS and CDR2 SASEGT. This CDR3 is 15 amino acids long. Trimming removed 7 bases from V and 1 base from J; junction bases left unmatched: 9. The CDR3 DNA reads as TGTGCCAGCACCCTCCAGGGGGGAGGGAACACTGAAGCTTTCTTT. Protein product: CASTLQGGGNTEAFF.

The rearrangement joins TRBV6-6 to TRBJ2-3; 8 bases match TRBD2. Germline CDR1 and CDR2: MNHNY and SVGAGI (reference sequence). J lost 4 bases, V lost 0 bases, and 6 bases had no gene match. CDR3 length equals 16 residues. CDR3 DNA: TGTGCCAGCAGTTACTCCGTTAGCGGGAATTCAGATACGCAGTATTTT. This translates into CASSYSVSGNSDTQYF.